The rows below give T cell receptor beta chains drawn from one sample of a study of T cells in narcolepsy. Sequencing used immunoSEQ multiplex PCR; TCRdb keeps in-frame clones, though not all of them. The sample contains 15,000 to 20,000 clones, over 55% of which appear only once. Input material: CD45RA- memory CD8+ T cells from PBMCs. These receptor sequences come from a human donor with narcolepsy. CDR3s include the opening cysteine and the closing phenylalanine or tryptophan. Fields, in order: D gene, V gene, J gene, clone size, CDR3 DNA, CDR3 protein. D genes are given only for firm matches. Some rows mark clone size as missing; the rest say once, few, many or name a class of expanded clone.

>-|TRBV7-3|TRBJ1-1|-
TGTGCCAGCAGCTCGCGACAGATTTTAGCGAACACTGAAGCTTTCTTT
CASSSRQILANTEAFF
>-|TRBV6-5|TRBJ1-2|-
TGTGCCAGCACCCAAGGACAGATCGGCTACACCTTC
CASTQGQIGYTF
>-|TRBV7-9|TRBJ1-2|-
TGTGCCAGCAGCGCAGGGGTAGACTATGGCTACACCTTC
CASSAGVDYGYTF
>TRBD1|TRBV15|TRBJ2-7|medium-sized
TGTGCCACCAGCAGAACACAAGGGACAGGGAAAGAGCAGTACTTC
CATSRTQGTGKEQYF
>TRBD1|TRBV7-9|TRBJ2-4|-
TGTGCCAGCAGCCAGACAGGGGACAATCTAGCCAAAAACATTCAGTACTTC
CASSQTGDNLAKNIQYF
>-|TRBV7-5|TRBJ1-3|-
TGTGCCAGAAGCTCACACAGGGACAGGGAAAGAAACACCATATATTTT
CARSSHRDRERNTIYF
>TRBD2|TRBV19|TRBJ2-5|-
TGTGCCAGTAGTATAGGAGGTCGGGGACTAGGACAAGAGACCCAGTACTTC
CASSIGGRGLGQETQYF
>-|TRBV7-8|TRBJ1-5|-
TGTGCCAGCAGCTTCACAAGGAATCAGCCCCAGCATTTT
CASSFTRNQPQHF
>TRBD2|TRBV27|TRBJ2-1|once
TGTGCCAGCAGTTTCGGCGGGAGCTCCTACAATGAGCAGTTCTTC
CASSFGGSSYNEQFF
>TRBD2|TRBV2|TRBJ2-3|few
TGTGCCAGCAGCCTGACCCTAGCGGGAGAGGGGACAGATACGCAGTATTTT
CASSLTLAGEGTDTQYF
>-|TRBV10-3|TRBJ2-7|few
TGTGCCAGCAGAAGGGGAGGCAGGGGGTTCTCCTACGAGCAGTACTTC
CASRRGGRGFSYEQYF
>TRBD1|TRBV7-9|TRBJ1-3|few
TGTGCCAGCAGCCTTCGACAGGGGTACTCTGGAAACACCATATATTTT
CASSLRQGYSGNTIYF
>TRBD2|TRBV2|TRBJ2-5|-
TGTGCCAGCAGTGAAGGGACTAGCGGGTGGCAAGAGACCCAGTACTTC
CASSEGTSGWQETQYF
>-|TRBV14|TRBJ2-7|-
TGTGCCAGCAGCCCACCGGACATTACCTACGAGCAGTACTTC
CASSPPDITYEQYF
>-|TRBV9|TRBJ2-7|once
TGTGCCAGCAGCGTAGGGTCGGGAGATTACGAGCAGTACTTC
CASSVGSGDYEQYF
>TRBD2|TRBV6-6|TRBJ2-7|-
TGTGCCAGCAGTTGGCTAGCGGGAACCTACGAGCAGTACTTC
CASSWLAGTYEQYF
>-|TRBV2|TRBJ2-2|medium-sized
TGTGCCACCTTTGGCGTAGGGGCGCGAACCGGGGAGCTGTTTTTT
CATFGVGARTGELFF
>TRBD1|TRBV5-4|TRBJ1-1|-
TGTGCCAGCAGCTTTGGACAGGGGGCAGGGGGCACTGAAGCTTTCTTT
CASSFGQGAGGTEAFF
>-|TRBV6-5|TRBJ2-7|-
TGTGCCAGCAGTTATGGAGGGAACGAGCAGTACTTC
CASSYGGNEQYF
>-|TRBV27|TRBJ2-7|once
TGTGCCAGCAGCCCCGGTACCTACGAGCAGTACTTC
CASSPGTYEQYF
>-|TRBV6-5|TRBJ2-4|few
TGTGCCAGCAGTTCAGGGTCCAAAAACATTCAGTACTTC
CASSSGSKNIQYF
>-|TRBV19|TRBJ1-1|-
TGTGCCAGTAGAGTCCAAAGGGACACTGAAGCTTTCTTT
CASRVQRDTEAFF
>-|TRBV6-4|TRBJ1-1|-
TGTGCCAGCAGTGACTCAGGTAACACTGAAGCTTTCTTT
CASSDSGNTEAFF
>TRBD1|TRBV27|TRBJ1-3|-
TGTGCCAGCAGTCCGAAGGGACAGGGGCTAACTAGCTCTGGAAACACCATATATTTT
CASSPKGQGLTSSGNTIYF
>-|TRBV6-6|TRBJ1-1|-
TGTGCCAGCAGTTACGCAGGGGACGGGAACACTGAAGCTTTCTTT
CASSYAGDGNTEAFF
>TRBD1|TRBV7-6|TRBJ1-1|few
TGTGCCAGCAGCTTTTTGGGACAGGAGGCCCAGGGAACTGAAGCTTTCTTT
CASSFLGQEAQGTEAFF
>TRBD2|TRBV5-4|TRBJ2-7|-
TGTGCCACCGACGGGGCGGGAGGGCAGGACGAGCAGTACTTC
CATDGAGGQDEQYF
>-|TRBV7-3|TRBJ2-1|-
TGTGCCAGCAGCCCAAACGGCAGAGAACTGAATGAGCAGTTCTTC
CASSPNGRELNEQFF
>-|TRBV5-1|TRBJ1-1|-
TGCGCCAGCAGCTATCAAAGCGGTTACACTGAAGCTTTCTTT
CASSYQSGYTEAFF
>TRBD1|TRBV6-5|TRBJ2-5|-
TGTGCCAGCAGTTACTCGACAGGGGGGTCGTTGGAGCAGTACTTC
CASSYSTGGSLEQYF
>TRBD2|TRBV4-2|TRBJ2-1|-
TGTGCCAGCAGCCAAGCTCCTAGCGGTTACAATGAGCAGTTCTTC
CASSQAPSGYNEQFF
>-|TRBV9|TRBJ1-2|-
TGTGCCAGCAGCGTAGACCTAGACTATGGCTACACCTTC
CASSVDLDYGYTF
>-|TRBV11-2|TRBJ1-2|-
TGTGCCAGCAGCTCACACCGTTACAGGGCTAACTATGGCTACACCTTC
CASSSHRYRANYGYTF
>-|TRBV5-6|TRBJ2-7|-
TGTGCCAGCAGCTTGTGGTCTGGCGAGCAGTACTTC
CASSLWSGEQYF
>TRBD2|TRBV5-4|TRBJ2-3|-
TGTGCCAGCAGCAGCGGGGGTGGTGCAGATACGCAGTATTTT
CASSSGGGADTQYF
>-|TRBV6-4|TRBJ1-2|few
TGTGCCAGCAGTTTGACAGCCCGAAAGGACCCCAGCGCGCGGTATGGCTACACCTTC
CASSLTARKDPSARYGYTF
>-|TRBV27|TRBJ2-1|-
TGTGCCAGCAGTTACTTCCATGAGCAGTTCTTC
CASSYFHEQFF
>-|TRBV2|TRBJ2-1|-
TGTGCCAGCATCCTATCTACCATTACTAAGGTAACCTACAATGAGCAGTTCTTC
CASILSTITKVTYNEQFF
>-|TRBV6-5|TRBJ2-1|-
TGTGCCAGCAGTTACTCAGACTCCTACAATGAGCAGTTCTTC
CASSYSDSYNEQFF
>TRBD1|TRBV18|TRBJ1-1|-
TGTGCCAGCTCACCACATAGATTATACAGGGGGAACACTGAAGCTTTCTTT
CASSPHRLYRGNTEAFF
>TRBD1|TRBV28|TRBJ2-1|few
TGTGCCAGCAGTTTACAAGCCAGGACAGGGGGTCTGCACAATGAGCAGTTCTTC
CASSLQARTGGLHNEQFF
>TRBD1|TRBV11-3|TRBJ1-1|-
TGTGCCAGCAGCTTGTCACAGGGGTATGAAGCTTTCTTT
CASSLSQGYEAFF
>-|TRBV7-2|TRBJ2-1|few
TGTGCCAGCAGCTTCGACTCGGGGGTACATTTCCATGAGCAGTTCTTC
CASSFDSGVHFHEQFF
>-|TRBV28|TRBJ2-7|-
TGTGCCAGCAGTTTCGGCCAGGCAGTTACCTACGAGCAGTACTTC
CASSFGQAVTYEQYF
>-|TRBV5-6|TRBJ1-1|-
TGTGCCAGCAGCCTTGGTAGGAACACTGAAGCTTTCTTT
CASSLGRNTEAFF
>TRBD2|TRBV25-1|TRBJ2-7|-
TGTGCCAGCAGTGAAGGGGGGGGTGGGGACGAGCAGTACTTC
CASSEGGGGDEQYF
>-|TRBV7-9|TRBJ2-1|-
TGTGCCAGCAGCTTAGCGGGTTCCTACAATGAGCAGTTCTTC
CASSLAGSYNEQFF
>TRBD1|TRBV9|TRBJ2-1|-
TGTGCCAGCAGCTTAGGGACAGGACCGCTCAATGAGCAGTTCTTC
CASSLGTGPLNEQFF
>TRBD1|TRBV7-9|TRBJ2-7|-
TGTGCCAGCAGCTCGGCCGGGACAGGGGGCATCTACGAGCAGTACTTC
CASSSAGTGGIYEQYF
>-|TRBV9|TRBJ2-7|-
TGTGCCAGCAGCGGCGGACAGTTTGGGGGAGGAGGTTACGAGCAGTACTTC
CASSGGQFGGGGYEQYF
>TRBD1|TRBV11-2|TRBJ1-2|once
TGTGCCAGCAGCTTGGGACAGGGGAATGGCTACACCTTC
CASSLGQGNGYTF
>-|TRBV5-6|TRBJ2-7|once
TGTGCCAGCAGCTTTGGGCAGGGGACATACGAGCAGTACTTC
CASSFGQGTYEQYF
>-|TRBV5-4|TRBJ2-3|-
TGTGCCAGCAGCTTACCATACGGACTCAGCACAGATACGCAGTATTTT
CASSLPYGLSTDTQYF